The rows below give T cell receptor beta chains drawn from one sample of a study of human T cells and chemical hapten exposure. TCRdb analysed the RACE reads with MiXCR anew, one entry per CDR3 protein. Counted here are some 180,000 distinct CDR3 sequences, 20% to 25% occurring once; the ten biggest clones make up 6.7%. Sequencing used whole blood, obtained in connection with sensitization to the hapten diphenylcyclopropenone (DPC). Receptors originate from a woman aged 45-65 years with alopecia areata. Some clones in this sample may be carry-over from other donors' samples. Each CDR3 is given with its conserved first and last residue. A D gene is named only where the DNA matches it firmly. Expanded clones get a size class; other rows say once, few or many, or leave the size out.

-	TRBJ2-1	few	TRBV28	TGTGCCAGCAGTCGTGACAACTCCTACAATGAGCAGTTCTTC	CASSRDNSYNEQFF
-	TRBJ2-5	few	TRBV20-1	TGCAGTGCCCTTAGCAGCGAGTATTACCAAGAGACCCAGTACTTC	CSALSSEYYQETQYF
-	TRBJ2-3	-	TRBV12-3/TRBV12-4	TGTGCCAGCAGTCTCTTCCGGGTTCATACGCAGTATTTT	CASSLFRVHTQYF
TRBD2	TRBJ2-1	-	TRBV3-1	TGTGCCAGCAGCCGATTCATCTTAGCGGGGGATGACAATGAGCAGTTCTTC	CASSRFILAGDDNEQFF
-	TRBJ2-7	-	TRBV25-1	TGTGCCAGCAGCCTTAGGGGGACTACTCTCTACGAGCAGTACTTC	CASSLRGTTLYEQYF
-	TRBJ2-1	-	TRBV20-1	TGCAGTGCTAGAAAGCCCAATGAGCAGTTCTTC	CSARKPNEQFF
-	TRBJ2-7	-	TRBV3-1	TGTGCCAGCAGCCAGCCCGGTCCCTACGAGCAGTACTTC	CASSQPGPYEQYF
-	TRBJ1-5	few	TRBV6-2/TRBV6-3	TGTGCCGGATCAGGGTGGGGCCAGCCCCAGCATTTT	CAGSGWGQPQHF
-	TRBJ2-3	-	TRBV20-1	TGCAGTGTCTATAGCGGTAGCACAGATACGCAGTATTTT	CSVYSGSTDTQYF
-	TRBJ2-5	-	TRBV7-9	TGTGCCAGCAGCTTCCAGCGAATAGGTCGGGGAAAAGAGACCCAGTACTTC	CASSFQRIGRGKETQYF
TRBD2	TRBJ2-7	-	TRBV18	TGTGCCAGCTCAGGCCGTCCCGGGACTAGTACCCTTTACGAGCAGTACTTC	CASSGRPGTSTLYEQYF
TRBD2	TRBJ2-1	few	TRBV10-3	TGTGCCATCAGTGGCCGTCTAGCGGGAGTCGACAATGAGCAGTTCTTC	CAISGRLAGVDNEQFF
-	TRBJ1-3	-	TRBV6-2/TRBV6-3	TGTGCCAGCAGTTTCGACGCCGCTCGGTACCCCTCTGGAAACACCATATATTTT	CASSFDAARYPSGNTIYF
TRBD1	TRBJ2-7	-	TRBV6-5	TGTGCCAGCAGCCGGACAGGGTCCGAGCAGTACTTC	CASSRTGSEQYF
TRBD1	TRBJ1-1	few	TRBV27	TGTGCCAGCAGTTGGAAGGGGGCTAGTGAAGCTTTCTTT	CASSWKGASEAFF
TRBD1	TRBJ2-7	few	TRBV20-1	TGCAGTGCAGCCCCAGACAGGGTTGGCGAGCAGTACTTC	CSAAPDRVGEQYF
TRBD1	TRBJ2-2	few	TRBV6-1	TGTGCCAGCATAAAGACAGGGATTATCGGGGAGCTGTTTTTT	CASIKTGIIGELFF
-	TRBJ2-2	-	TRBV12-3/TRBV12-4	TGTGCCAGCAGTTTAAGGAGGGGCTTGGCCGGGGAGCTGTTTTTT	CASSLRRGLAGELFF
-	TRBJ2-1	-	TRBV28	TGTGCCAGCAGACTACTTACTAGTGTCTCCTACAATGAGCAGTTCTTC	CASRLLTSVSYNEQFF
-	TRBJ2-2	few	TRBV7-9	TGTGCCAGCAGCTTACGGGCCCCTCCGAACACCGGGGAGCTGTTTTTT	CASSLRAPPNTGELFF
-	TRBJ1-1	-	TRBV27	TGTGCCAGCAGGATGGTTAATTCTGAAGCTTTCTTT	CASRMVNSEAFF
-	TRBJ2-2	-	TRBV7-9	TGTGCCAGCAGCTGGGACGACATCACCGGGGAGCTGTTTTTT	CASSWDDITGELFF
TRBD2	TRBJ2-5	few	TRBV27	TGTGCCAGCAGTTTATCGTTTGCTAGCGGGAGCAGGTCGGAGACCCAGTACTTC	CASSLSFASGSRSETQYF
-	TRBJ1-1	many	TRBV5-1	TGCGCCAGCAGCTGGTCTCAGGACACTGAAGCTTTCTTT	CASSWSQDTEAFF
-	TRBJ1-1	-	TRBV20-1	TGCAGTGCTAGAGATTGGGTGAACACTGAAGCTTTCTTT	CSARDWVNTEAFF
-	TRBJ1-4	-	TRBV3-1	TGTGCCAGCAGCCATCCCGACAGAGAAACTAATGAAAAACTGTTTTTT	CASSHPDRETNEKLFF
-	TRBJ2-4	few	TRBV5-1	TGCGCCAGCAGCTTGGTGTCAGCCGCAGAAAACATTCAGTACTTC	CASSLVSAAENIQYF
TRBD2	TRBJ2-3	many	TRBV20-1	TGCAGTGCCCCCTCCCGGGGCCTAGCGGGGGGGGATACGCAGTATTTT	CSAPSRGLAGGDTQYF
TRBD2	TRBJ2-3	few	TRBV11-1	TGTGCCAGCAGCTACACGTCCGGGACTAGCGGTACAGATACGCAGTATTTT	CASSYTSGTSGTDTQYF
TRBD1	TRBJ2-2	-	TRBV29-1	TGCAGCGTTGACAGGGGGACCGGGGAGCTGTTTTTT	CSVDRGTGELFF
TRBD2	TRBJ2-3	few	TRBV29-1	TGCAGCGTTGAAGGGGAGGGGCAGGTAGATACGCAGTATTTT	CSVEGEGQVDTQYF
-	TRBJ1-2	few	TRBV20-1	TGCAGTGCTGACAATACCGGGACCGACTATGGCTACACCTTC	CSADNTGTDYGYTF
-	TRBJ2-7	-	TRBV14	TGTGCCAGCAGCCAAGATTTGGGACCTTTCTACGAGCAGTACTTC	CASSQDLGPFYEQYF
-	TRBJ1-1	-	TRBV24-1	TGTGCCACCAGTGCCCCTTTTGAGGGGGAGATGAACACTGAAGCTTTCTTT	CATSAPFEGEMNTEAFF
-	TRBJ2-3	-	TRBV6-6	TGTGCCAGCAGTTACGGTATTAGGCGCGATAGCACAGATACGCAGTATTTT	CASSYGIRRDSTDTQYF
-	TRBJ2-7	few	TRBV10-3	TGTGCCATCAGTGGCTTACATCAAGGCTCCTACGAGCAGTACTTC	CAISGLHQGSYEQYF
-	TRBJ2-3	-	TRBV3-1	TGTGCCAGCAGCGTCGGCGTCCTTCGAGATACGCAGTATTTT	CASSVGVLRDTQYF
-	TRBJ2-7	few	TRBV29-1	TGCAGCGTCGCCCCCGGGAGCGACAGTGGTTTAGTGGAGCAGTACTTC	CSVAPGSDSGLVEQYF
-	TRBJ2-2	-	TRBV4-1	TGCGCCAGCAGCCAAGATAGGAGGGACACCGGGGAGCTGTTTTTT	CASSQDRRDTGELFF
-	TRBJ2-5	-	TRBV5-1	TGCGCCAGCAGCCCAGGGGTAGCGCGGTCTGACCAAGAGACCCAGTACTTC	CASSPGVARSDQETQYF
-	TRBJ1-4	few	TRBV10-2	TGCGCCAGCAGTGGGCCAGACGAAAAACTGTTTTTT	CASSGPDEKLFF
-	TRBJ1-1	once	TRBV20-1	TGCAGTGCTAGTAAGGCAGGGGTTTTGTACACTGAAGCTTTCTTT	CSASKAGVLYTEAFF
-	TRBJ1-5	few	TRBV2	TGTGCCAGCAAGAGAGACGGTAATGGCAATCAGCCCCAGCATTTT	CASKRDGNGNQPQHF
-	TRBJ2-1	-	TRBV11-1	TGTGCCAGCAGCAGGCTGGTACTTACATACAATGAGCAGTTCTTC	CASSRLVLTYNEQFF